What follows describes a single TCR beta chain. Its target is not known. The CDR3 goes on 3 residues after the read ends, and that part is filled in from the germline J gene. Sequenced by immunoSEQ multiplex PCR; TCRdb stores in-frame clones only, minus some. The sample totals about 30,000 clones; its top ten clones hold 14%. V shed 5 bases and J 5 bases; nucleotides not matched to a gene: 8. This CDR3 contains 15 residues. CDR1 is MNHEY, CDR2 SVGEGT, per germline. This record belongs to a study of Tregs in tolerant kidney transplant recipients. Unstimulated Tregs (CD4+CD25+CD127-) and CD4+CD25- non-Tregs were sorted from PBMCs. Overall study results and limits: This study did not directly address biological reproducibility. The small number of patients limits these findings pending further validation.

The chain joins TRBV6-2 or TRBV6-3 to TRBJ2-5; 10 bases line up with TRBD1. The source of this sequence is a human donor who received a combined kidney and bone marrow transplant. The sequencing here drew on CD8+ T cells from blood, taken before the transplant. The CDR3 DNA, read in part, is TGTGCCAGCAGTCAGAAGACAGGGGGCAGTGAGACC. Protein product: CASSQKTGGSET. The whole CDR3 protein reads CASSQKTGGSETQYF.